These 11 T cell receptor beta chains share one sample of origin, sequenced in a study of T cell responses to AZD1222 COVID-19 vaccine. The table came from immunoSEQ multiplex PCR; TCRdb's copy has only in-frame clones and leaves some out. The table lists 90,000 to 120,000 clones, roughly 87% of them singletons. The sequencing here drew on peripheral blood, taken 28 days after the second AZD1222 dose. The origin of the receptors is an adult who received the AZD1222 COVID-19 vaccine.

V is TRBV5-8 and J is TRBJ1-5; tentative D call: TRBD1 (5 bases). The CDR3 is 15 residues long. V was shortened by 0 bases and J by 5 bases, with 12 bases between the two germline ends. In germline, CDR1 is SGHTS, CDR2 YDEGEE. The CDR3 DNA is TGTGCCAGCAGCTTGGCCATTGGGGCGCATCAGCCCCAGCATTTT. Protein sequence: CASSLAIGAHQPQHF.

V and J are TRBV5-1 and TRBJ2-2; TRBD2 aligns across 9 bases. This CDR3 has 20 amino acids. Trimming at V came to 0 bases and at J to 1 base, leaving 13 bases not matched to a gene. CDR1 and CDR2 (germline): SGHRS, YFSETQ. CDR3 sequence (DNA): TGCGCCAGCAGCTTGGCCAAGTTGATAGCGGGGGCCAAGAACACCGGGGAGCTGTTTTTT. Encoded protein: CASSLAKLIAGAKNTGELFF.

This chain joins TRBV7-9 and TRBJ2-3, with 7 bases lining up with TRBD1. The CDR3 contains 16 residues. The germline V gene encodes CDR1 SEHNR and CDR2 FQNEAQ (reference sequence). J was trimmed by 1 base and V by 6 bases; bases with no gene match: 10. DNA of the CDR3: TGTGCCAGCAGACGAGCCGGGACAGTCCGCACAGATACGCAGTATTTT. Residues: CASRRAGTVRTDTQYF.

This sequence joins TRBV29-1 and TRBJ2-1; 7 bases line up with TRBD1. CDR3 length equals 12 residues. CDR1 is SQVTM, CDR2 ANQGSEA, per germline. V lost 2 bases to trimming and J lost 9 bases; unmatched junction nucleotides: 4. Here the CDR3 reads CSVEKGAAEQFF. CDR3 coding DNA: TGCAGCGTTGAAAAGGGGGCGGCTGAGCAGTTCTTC.

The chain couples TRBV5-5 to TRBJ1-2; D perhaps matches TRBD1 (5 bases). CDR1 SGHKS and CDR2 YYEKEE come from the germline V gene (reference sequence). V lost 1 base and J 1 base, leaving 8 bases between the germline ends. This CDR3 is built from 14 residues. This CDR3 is CASSLSDSNYGYTF. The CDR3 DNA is TGTGCCAGCAGCTTGAGTGACAGTAACTATGGCTACACCTTC. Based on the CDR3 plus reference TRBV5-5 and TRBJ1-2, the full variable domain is DAGVTQSPTHLIKTRGQQVTLRCSPISGHKSVSWYQQVLGQGPQFIFQYYEKEERGRGNFPDRFSARQFPNYSSELNVNALLLGDSALYLCASSLSDSNYGYTFGSGTRLTVV.

In nucleotides, the CDR3 is TGCGCCAGCAGCTTGTTGTCAGGGGGCTACAATGAGCAGTTCTTC. This codes for CASSLLSGGYNEQFF. The rearrangement joins TRBV5-1 to TRBJ2-1, with 7 bases aligning to TRBD1. The germline V gene has CDR1 SGHRS and CDR2 YFSETQ. The CDR3 covers 15 residues. V lost 1 base and J lost 3; bases outside the gene matches: 4.

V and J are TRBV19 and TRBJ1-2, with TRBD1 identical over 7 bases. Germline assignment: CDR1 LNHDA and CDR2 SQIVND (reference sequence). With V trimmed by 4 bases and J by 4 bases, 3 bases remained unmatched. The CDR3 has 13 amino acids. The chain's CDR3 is CASSKGTVYGYTF. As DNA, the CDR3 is TGTGCCAGTAGTAAAGGGACAGTCTATGGCTACACCTTC.

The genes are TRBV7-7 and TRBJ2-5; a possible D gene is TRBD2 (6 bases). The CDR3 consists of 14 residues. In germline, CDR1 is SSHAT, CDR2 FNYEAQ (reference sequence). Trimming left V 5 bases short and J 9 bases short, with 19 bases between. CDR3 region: CASSRPTDGGAQYF. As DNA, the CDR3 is TGTGCCAGCAGCCGTCCGACTGACGGCGGGGCCCAGTACTTC.

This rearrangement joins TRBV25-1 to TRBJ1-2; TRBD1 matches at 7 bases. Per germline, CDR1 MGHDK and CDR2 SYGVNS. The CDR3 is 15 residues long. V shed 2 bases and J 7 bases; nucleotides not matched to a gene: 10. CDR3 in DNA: TGTGCCAGCAGTGAACCCTCCCGACAGGGACGTGGCTACACCTTC. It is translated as CASSEPSRQGRGYTF.

The CDR3 nucleotides read TGTGCCAGCAGCCGATCCCGGGGACATAGCAATCAGCCCCAGCATTTT. Translation: CASSRSRGHSNQPQHF. The V and J genes are TRBV6-6 and TRBJ1-5, with a possible D match to TRBD1 (6 bases). Trimming took off 6 bases at V and 0 bases at J, with 15 bases between the two ends. The CDR3 spans 16 residues. The V gene's germline CDR1 is MNHNY and CDR2 SVGAGI (reference sequence).

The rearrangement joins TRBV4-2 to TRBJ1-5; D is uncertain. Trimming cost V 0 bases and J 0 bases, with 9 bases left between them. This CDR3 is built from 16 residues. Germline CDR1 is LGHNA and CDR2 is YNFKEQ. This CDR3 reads CASSQDIQSSNQPQHF. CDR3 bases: TGTGCCAGCAGCCAAGATATCCAGAGTAGCAATCAGCCCCAGCATTTT.